This TCR beta chain was found in a study of breast tumors, draining lymph nodes, adjacent tissues. General observations from the study: Tumor repertoires ranked between lymph nodes and nontumor tissue in diversity, with V and J gene preferences. Data fit most tumor T cells coming from lymph node, expanding in tumor. Compared with basal-like, luminal-like tumors shared significantly more repertoire with nontumor tissue. Data only fit, rather than demonstrated, lymph node origin of most tumor T cells.

MiXCR, applied by TCRdb to the multiplex PCR reads, yields one record per CDR3 protein. Here the sample spans 150,000 to 200,000 distinct CDR3 sequences, 30% to 35% being singletons. As for this clonotype: Its specificity is not known.

Germline CDR1 SGDLS, CDR2 YYNGEE. V shed 4 bases and J 2 bases; nucleotides not matched to a gene: 14. This CDR3 region has 20 residues. Axillary draining lymph nodes of breast cancer patients supplied the node samples. This TCR was recovered from a female donor with breast cancer. Some clones in this sample may be carry-over from other donors' samples. V and J are TRBV9 and TRBJ2-1; 14 bases fit TRBD2. Sequenced input: axillary lymph node tissue. For the CDR3, the DNA is TGTGCCAGCAGCTCCCGGGGTGGGACTAGCGGGAGTGGAGCCTACAATGAGCAGTTCTTC. Translating gives CASSSRGGTSGSGAYNEQFF.